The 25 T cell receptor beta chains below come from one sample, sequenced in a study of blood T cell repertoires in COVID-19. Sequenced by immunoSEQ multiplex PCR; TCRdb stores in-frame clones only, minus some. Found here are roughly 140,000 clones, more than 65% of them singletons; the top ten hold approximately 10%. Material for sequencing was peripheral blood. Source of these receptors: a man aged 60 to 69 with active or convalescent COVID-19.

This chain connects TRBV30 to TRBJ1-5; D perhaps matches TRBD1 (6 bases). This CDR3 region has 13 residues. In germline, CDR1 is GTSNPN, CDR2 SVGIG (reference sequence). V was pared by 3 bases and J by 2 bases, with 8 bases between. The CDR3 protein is CAWSRTGNQPQHF. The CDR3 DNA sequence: TGTGCCTGGAGCCGGACAGGCAATCAGCCCCAGCATTTT.

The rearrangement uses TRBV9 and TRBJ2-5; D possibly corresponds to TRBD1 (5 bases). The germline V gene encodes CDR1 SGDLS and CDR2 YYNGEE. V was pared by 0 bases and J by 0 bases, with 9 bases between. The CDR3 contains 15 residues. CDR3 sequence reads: CASSVATAYQETQYF. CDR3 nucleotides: TGTGCCAGCAGCGTAGCGACAGCGTACCAAGAGACCCAGTACTTC.

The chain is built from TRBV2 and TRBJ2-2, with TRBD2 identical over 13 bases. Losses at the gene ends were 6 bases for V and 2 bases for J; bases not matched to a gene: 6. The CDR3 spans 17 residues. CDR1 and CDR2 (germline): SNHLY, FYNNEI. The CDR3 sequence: CASRRGTSGANTGELFF. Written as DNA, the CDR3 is TGTGCCAGCAGACGCGGGACTAGCGGGGCCAACACCGGGGAGCTGTTTTTT.

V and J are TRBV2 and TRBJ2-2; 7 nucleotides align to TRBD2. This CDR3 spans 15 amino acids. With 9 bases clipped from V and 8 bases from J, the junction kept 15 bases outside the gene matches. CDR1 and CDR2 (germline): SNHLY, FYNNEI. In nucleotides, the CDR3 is TGTGCCAGATCTACTAGCGCGAGACGACAAGGGGAGCTGTTTTTT. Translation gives CARSTSARRQGELFF.

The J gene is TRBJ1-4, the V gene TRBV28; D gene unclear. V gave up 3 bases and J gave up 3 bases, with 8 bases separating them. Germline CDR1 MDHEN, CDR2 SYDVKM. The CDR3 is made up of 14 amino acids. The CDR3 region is CASSLGSPNEKLFF. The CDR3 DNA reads TGTGCCAGCAGTTTGGGCAGTCCTAATGAAAAACTGTTTTTT.

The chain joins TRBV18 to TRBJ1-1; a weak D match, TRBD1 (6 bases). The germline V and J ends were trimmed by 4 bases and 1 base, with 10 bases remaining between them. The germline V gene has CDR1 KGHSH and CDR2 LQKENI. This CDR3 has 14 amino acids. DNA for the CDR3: TGTGCCAGCTCACAGGACAGAAAGAACACTGAAGCTTTCTTT. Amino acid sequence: CASSQDRKNTEAFF.

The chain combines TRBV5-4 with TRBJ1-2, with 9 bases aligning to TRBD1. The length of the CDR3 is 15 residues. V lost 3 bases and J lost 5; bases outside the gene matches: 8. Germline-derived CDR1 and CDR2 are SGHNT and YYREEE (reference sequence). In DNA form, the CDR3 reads TGTGCCAGCAGCTGGGGACAGGGAACACCTTATGGCTACACCTTC. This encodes CASSWGQGTPYGYTF.

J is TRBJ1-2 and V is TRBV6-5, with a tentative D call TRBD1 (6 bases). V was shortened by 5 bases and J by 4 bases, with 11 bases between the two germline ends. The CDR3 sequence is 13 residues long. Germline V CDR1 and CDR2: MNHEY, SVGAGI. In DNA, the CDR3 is TGTGCCAGCAGTAGGGGGGGGATCTATGGCTACACCTTC. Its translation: CASSRGGIYGYTF.

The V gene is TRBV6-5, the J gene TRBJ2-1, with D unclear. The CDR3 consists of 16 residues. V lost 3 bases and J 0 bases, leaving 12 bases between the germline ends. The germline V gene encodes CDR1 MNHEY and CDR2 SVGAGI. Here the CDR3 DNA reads TGTGCCAGCAGTTATGGTGACACCCGCTCCTACAATGAGCAGTTCTTC. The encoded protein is CASSYGDTRSYNEQFF.

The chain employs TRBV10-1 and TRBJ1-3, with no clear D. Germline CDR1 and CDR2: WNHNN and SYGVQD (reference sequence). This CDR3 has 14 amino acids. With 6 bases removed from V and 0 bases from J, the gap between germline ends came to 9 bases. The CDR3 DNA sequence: TGCGCCAGCAGCGAAGACAACTCTGGAAACACCATATATTTT. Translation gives CASSEDNSGNTIYF.

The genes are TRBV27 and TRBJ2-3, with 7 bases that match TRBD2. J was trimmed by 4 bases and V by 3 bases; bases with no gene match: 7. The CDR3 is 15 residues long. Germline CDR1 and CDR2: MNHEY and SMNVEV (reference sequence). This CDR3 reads CASSFWRERADTQYF. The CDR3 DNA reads TGTGCCAGCAGTTTTTGGCGGGAGAGGGCAGATACGCAGTATTTT.

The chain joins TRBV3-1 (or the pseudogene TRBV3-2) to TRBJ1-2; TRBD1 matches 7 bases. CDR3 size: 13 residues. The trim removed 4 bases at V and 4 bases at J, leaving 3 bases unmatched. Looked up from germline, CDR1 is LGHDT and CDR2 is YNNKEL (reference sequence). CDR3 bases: TGTGCCAGCAGCCCGACAGGGACCTATGGCTACACCTTC. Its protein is CASSPTGTYGYTF.

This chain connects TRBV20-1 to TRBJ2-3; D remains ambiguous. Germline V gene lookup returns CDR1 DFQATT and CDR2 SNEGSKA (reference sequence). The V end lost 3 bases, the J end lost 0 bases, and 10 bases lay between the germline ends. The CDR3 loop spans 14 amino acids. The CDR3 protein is CSASNGGSTDTQYF. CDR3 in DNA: TGCAGTGCTAGTAATGGCGGAAGCACAGATACGCAGTATTTT.

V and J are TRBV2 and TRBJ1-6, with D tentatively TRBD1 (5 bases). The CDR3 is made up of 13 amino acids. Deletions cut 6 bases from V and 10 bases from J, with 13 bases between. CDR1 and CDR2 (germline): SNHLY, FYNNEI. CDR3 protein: CASRAGGGSPLHF. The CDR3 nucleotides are TGTGCCAGCAGGGCGGGGGGTGGATCACCCCTCCACTTT.

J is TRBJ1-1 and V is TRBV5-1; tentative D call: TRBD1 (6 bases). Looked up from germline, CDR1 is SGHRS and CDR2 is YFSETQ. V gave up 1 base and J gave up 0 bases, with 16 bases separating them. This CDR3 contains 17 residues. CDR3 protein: CASSLRPQGNMNTEAFF. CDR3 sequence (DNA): TGCGCCAGCAGCTTGAGACCCCAGGGGAATATGAACACTGAAGCTTTCTTT.

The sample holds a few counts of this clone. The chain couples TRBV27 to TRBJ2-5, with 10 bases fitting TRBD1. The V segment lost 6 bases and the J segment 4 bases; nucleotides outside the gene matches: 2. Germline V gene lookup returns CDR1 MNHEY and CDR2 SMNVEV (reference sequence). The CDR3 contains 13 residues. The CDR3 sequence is CASSRDRGETQYF. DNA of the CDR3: TGTGCCAGCAGCCGGGACAGGGGAGAGACCCAGTACTTC.

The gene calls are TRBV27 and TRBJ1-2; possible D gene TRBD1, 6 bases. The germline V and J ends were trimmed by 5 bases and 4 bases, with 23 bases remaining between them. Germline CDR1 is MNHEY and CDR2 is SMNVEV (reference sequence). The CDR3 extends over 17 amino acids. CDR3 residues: CASSTQSQGSQGYGYTF. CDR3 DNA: TGTGCCAGCAGTACACAGAGCCAGGGGAGCCAGGGCTATGGCTACACCTTC.

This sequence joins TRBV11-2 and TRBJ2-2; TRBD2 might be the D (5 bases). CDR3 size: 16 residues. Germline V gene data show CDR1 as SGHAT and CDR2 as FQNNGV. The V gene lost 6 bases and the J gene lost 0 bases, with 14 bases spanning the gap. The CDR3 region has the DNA TGTGCCAGCAGGCCGGGGTCCACGGCGAACACCGGGGAGCTGTTTTTT. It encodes CASRPGSTANTGELFF.

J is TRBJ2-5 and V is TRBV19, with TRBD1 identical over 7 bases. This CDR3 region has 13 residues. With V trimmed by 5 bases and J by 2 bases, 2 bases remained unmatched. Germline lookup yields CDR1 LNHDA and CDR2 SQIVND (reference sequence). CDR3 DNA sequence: TGTGCCAGTAGTGGACAGGTTCAAGAGACCCAGTACTTC. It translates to CASSGQVQETQYF.

The CDR3 DNA reads TGCGCCAGCAGCCATTGGAACAGGGCCGACTATGGCTACACCTTC. Translation: CASSHWNRADYGYTF. The J gene is TRBJ1-2, the V gene TRBV4-3; TRBD1 is a possible D gene (6 bases). This CDR3 contains 15 residues. Germline assignment: CDR1 LGHNA and CDR2 YSLEER. The ends were cut back, 3 bases at V and 3 bases at J, with 14 bases in the middle.

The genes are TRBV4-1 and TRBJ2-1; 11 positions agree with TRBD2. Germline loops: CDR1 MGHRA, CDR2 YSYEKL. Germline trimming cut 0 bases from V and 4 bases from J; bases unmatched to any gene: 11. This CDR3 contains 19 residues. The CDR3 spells CASSQDRTSGSPGYNEQFF. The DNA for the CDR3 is TGCGCCAGCAGCCAAGATAGAACTAGCGGGAGTCCGGGGTACAATGAGCAGTTCTTC.

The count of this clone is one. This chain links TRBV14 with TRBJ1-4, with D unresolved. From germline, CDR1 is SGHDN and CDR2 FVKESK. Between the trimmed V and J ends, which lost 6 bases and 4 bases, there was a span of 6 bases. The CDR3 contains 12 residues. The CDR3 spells CASRNSNEKLFF. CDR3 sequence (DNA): TGTGCCAGCAGGAACAGTAATGAAAAACTGTTTTTT.

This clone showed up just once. Here the CDR3 DNA reads TGCGCCAGCAGCGGACAGGCGATACGTACAGATACGCAGTATTTT. This sequence encodes CASSGQAIRTDTQYF. The J gene is TRBJ2-3, the V gene TRBV4-3; 7 bases align to TRBD1. The CDR3 consists of 15 residues. Germline V gene sequence: CDR1 LGHNA, CDR2 YSLEER. The J segment lost 3 bases and the V segment lost 5 bases, leaving 8 bases of the junction unmatched.

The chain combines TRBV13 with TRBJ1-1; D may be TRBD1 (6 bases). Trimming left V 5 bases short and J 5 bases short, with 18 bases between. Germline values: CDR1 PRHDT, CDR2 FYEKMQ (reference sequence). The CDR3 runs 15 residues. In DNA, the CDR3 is TGTGCCAGCAGCCCATACCCCACAGGGAATACTGAAGCTTTCTTT. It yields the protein CASSPYPTGNTEAFF. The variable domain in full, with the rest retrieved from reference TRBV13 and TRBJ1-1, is AAGVIQSPRHLIKEKRETATLKCYPIPRHDTVYWYQQGPGQDPQFLISFYEKMQSDKGSIPDRFSAQQFSDYHSELNMSSLELGDSALYFCASSPYPTGNTEAFFGQGTRLTVV.

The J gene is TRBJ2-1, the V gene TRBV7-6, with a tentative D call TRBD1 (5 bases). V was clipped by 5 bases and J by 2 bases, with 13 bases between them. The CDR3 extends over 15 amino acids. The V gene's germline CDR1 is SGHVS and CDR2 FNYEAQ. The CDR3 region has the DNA TGTGCCAGCAGCCTCCAGACAGCTACCTACAATGAGCAGTTCTTC. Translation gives CASSLQTATYNEQFF.